This T cell receptor (delta chain) was captured by sequencing in a study of γδ T cells in repeated Plasmodium falciparum infection. The overall study: Sampling occurred at baseline, pre-infection for selected infections, and 21 days post-infection.

Gammadelta T cells were flow-sorted from PBMC into Vgamma9/Vdelta2+ and Vdelta2-negative populations for bulk analysis. Both TRG and TRD chains were sequenced from each sorted sample. TCRdb redid clone calling on the multiplex PCR reads using CATT. The sample lists about 51,000 delta-chain clones, 1.9% seen once, with around 24% in the top ten. In this sample, this clone turned up a few times. Trimming pared 1 base from V and 5 bases from J, leaving 11 bases between. CDR1 and CDR2 (germline): TSWWSYY, QGS. The CDR3 spans 14 residues. The sequencing input was gamma-delta T cells from blood. This TCR was sampled from a pool of human donors (malaria-infected and uninfected, not separated). The chain links TRDV1 to TRDJ1; weak D call: TRDD3 (6 bases). CDR3 sequence reads: CALGEQRLGDKLIF. The CDR3 nucleotides are TGTGCTCTTGGGGAACAACGGCTGGGGGATAAACTCATCTTT.